This T cell receptor (beta chain) was recovered during a study of T cell responses to AZD1222 COVID-19 vaccine. General study points: Within unmutated variant regions lay the reported targets of nearly half of spike-specific TCRs. Regions 160-218 and 743-854 dominated among vaccine-associated CD4 TCRs spanning spike. Baseline seropositivity characterized only a handful of AZD1222 recipients. There were mostly white British donors and more females than males, and clonal diversity was possibly underestimated.

Sequenced by immunoSEQ multiplex PCR; TCRdb stores in-frame clones only, minus some. The top ten clones hold less than 5.5% of a sample with around 78,000 clones, around nine tenths of them seen once. Comment on this clone: Its target is unknown.

This clonotype was sampled from an adult in good health. The material was peripheral blood, obtained on day 0 of MenACWY control vaccination.

CDR3 protein: CASSRDRGLVNEQFF. Written as DNA, the CDR3 is TGTGCCAGTAGTCGCGACAGGGGGCTGGTCAATGAGCAGTTCTTC. This sequence joins TRBV19 and TRBJ2-1, with 10 nucleotides matching TRBD1. Germline trimming cut 5 bases from V and 6 bases from J; bases unmatched to any gene: 7. Germline loops: CDR1 LNHDA, CDR2 SQIVND (reference sequence). The CDR3 runs to 15 residues.